Shown below are 31 T cell receptor beta chains from a single sample sequenced in a study of cytotoxic CD8 clonotypes in ibrutinib-treated CLL. Generated by immunoSEQ multiplex PCR, the TCRdb table keeps only in-frame clones and is missing some. Seen here are around 200,000 clones, more than 70% observed once, and the top ten hold 11%. Specimen: PBMCs, collected after 12 months of ibrutinib treatment. The receptors shown here come from a human donor with chronic lymphocytic leukemia.

The rearrangement links TRBV11-2 to TRBJ1-1; D may be TRBD1 (5 bases). V was clipped by 7 bases and J by 0 bases, with 9 bases between them. The length of the CDR3 is 13 residues. CDR1 SGHAT and CDR2 FQNNGV come from the germline V gene. Here the CDR3 reads CASTGTVNTEAFF. As DNA, the CDR3 is TGTGCCAGCACCGGGACGGTGAACACTGAAGCTTTCTTT. The full variable domain, in which reference TRBV11-2 and TRBJ1-1 provide the parts outside the CDR3, is EAGVAQSPRYKIIEKRQSVAFWCNPISGHATLYWYQQILGQGPKLLIQFQNNGVVDDSQLPKDRFSAERLKGVDSTLKIQPAKLEDSAVYLCASTGTVNTEAFFGQGTRLTVV.

Only one count was recorded for this clone. The J gene is TRBJ1-2, the V gene TRBV11-2, with a weak D call TRBD1 (5 bases). This CDR3 region has 17 residues. The V gene's germline CDR1 is SGHAT and CDR2 FQNNGV. Trimming shortened V by 5 bases and J by 0 bases, and 19 bases separated the two germline ends. The CDR3 here is CASSPINRDQANYGYTF. The CDR3 coding sequence is TGTGCCAGCAGCCCAATTAACCGGGACCAAGCTAACTATGGCTACACCTTC.

This clone showed up just a few times. The J gene is TRBJ2-6, the V gene TRBV7-9; D ambiguous. The CDR3 covers 14 residues. Germline V gives CDR1 SEHNR, CDR2 FQNEAQ (reference sequence). The V end lost 1 base, the J end lost 9 bases, and 10 bases lay between the germline ends. The CDR3 sequence: CASSLERSINVLTF. CDR3 sequence (DNA): TGTGCCAGCAGCTTAGAGAGAAGTATCAACGTCCTGACTTTC.

This clone is a singleton in its sample. The genes are TRBV15 and TRBJ2-3; the D gene is possibly TRBD2 (6 bases). This CDR3 spans 19 amino acids. Deletions cut 0 bases from V and 0 bases from J, with 19 bases between. The germline gives CDR1 LNHNV, CDR2 YYDKDF (reference sequence). The CDR3 coding sequence is TGTGCCACCAGCAGAGATTCTCCCCAGGCGGCGGGGAGCACAGATACGCAGTATTTT. It yields the protein CATSRDSPQAAGSTDTQYF.

The V call is TRBV9, the J call TRBJ2-2; D unresolved. Between the trimmed V and J ends, which lost 3 bases and 7 bases, there was a span of 7 bases. CDR3 length equals 12 residues. CDR1 SGDLS and CDR2 YYNGEE come from the germline V gene. CDR3 loop: CASSAEYGELFF. In nucleotides, the CDR3 is TGTGCCAGCAGCGCGGAATACGGGGAGCTGTTTTTT. The full variable domain, its missing parts supplied by reference TRBV9 and TRBJ2-2, is DSGVTQTPKHLITATGQRVTLRCSPRSGDLSVYWYQQSLDQGLQFLIQYYNGEERAKGNILERFSAQQFPDLHSELNLSSLELGDSALYFCASSAEYGELFFGEGSRLTVL.

The gene calls are TRBV4-1 and TRBJ2-6, with D perhaps matching TRBD1 (5 bases). This CDR3 region has 14 residues. V lost 7 bases and J lost 1, with 8 bases in between. The germline V gene has CDR1 MGHRA and CDR2 YSYEKL. CDR3 nucleotides: TGCGCCAGCAAACAGGTGTCTGGGGCCAACGTCCTGACTTTC. Translated: CASKQVSGANVLTF.

The V call is TRBV15, the J call TRBJ1-1, with D unresolved. The CDR3 spans 15 residues. The V gene lost 3 bases and the J gene lost 1 base, with 12 bases spanning the gap. Germline CDR1 reads LNHNV; CDR2 reads YYDKDF (reference sequence). The CDR3 sequence: CATSSYKGSNTEAFF. The CDR3 DNA sequence: TGTGCCACCAGCAGCTATAAGGGCTCGAACACTGAAGCTTTCTTT. Filled out from reference TRBV15 and TRBJ1-1, the complete variable domain reads DAMVIQNPRYQVTQFGKPVTLSCSQTLNHNVMYWYQQKSSQAPKLLFHYYDKDFNNEADTPDNFQSRRPNTSFCFLDIRSPGLGDTAMYLCATSSYKGSNTEAFFGQGTRLTVV.

This clone was picked up one time. This chain connects TRBV29-1 to TRBJ1-2, with 7 bases that match TRBD1. CDR1 and CDR2 from the germline V gene are SQVTM and ANQGSEA. The CDR3 runs to 13 residues. With 4 bases clipped from V and 8 bases from J, the junction kept 10 bases outside the gene matches. The CDR3 reads CSVAPTGTSGYTF. CDR3 bases: TGCAGCGTTGCGCCGACAGGGACCAGCGGCTACACCTTC.

This clone was counted between two and nine times. The J gene is TRBJ2-2, the V gene TRBV30; tentative D call: TRBD2 (5 bases). The germline V gene encodes CDR1 GTSNPN and CDR2 SVGIG (reference sequence). This CDR3 contains 11 residues. V shed 2 bases and J shed 8 bases, with 6 bases lying between them. This CDR3 is CAWSRRGELFF. CDR3 coding DNA: TGTGCCTGGAGTAGGAGGGGGGAGCTGTTTTTT.

V usage is TRBV5-1 and J usage is TRBJ2-1, with 13 bases lining up with TRBD2. Germline V lookup: CDR1 SGHRS, CDR2 YFSETQ. Losses at the gene ends were 4 bases for V and 2 bases for J; bases not matched to a gene: 6. The CDR3 length is 17 residues. CDR3 bases: TGCGCCAGCAGCGGGGGACTAGCGGGAATACCCTACAATGAGCAGTTCTTC. Protein product: CASSGGLAGIPYNEQFF.

The CDR3 sequence is CASSLLGTTLRDTQYF. The CDR3 DNA is TGTGCCAGCAGCTTATTAGGGACAACCCTGCGGGATACGCAGTATTTT. This chain uses TRBV7-8 with TRBJ2-3; D may be TRBD1 (6 bases). V was pared by 2 bases and J by 6 bases, with 18 bases between. Germline values: CDR1 SGHVS, CDR2 FQNEAQ. The CDR3 sequence is 16 residues long.

The chain couples TRBV5-6 to TRBJ2-5, with D perhaps TRBD1 (6 bases). The CDR3 covers 14 residues. The germline V gene encodes CDR1 SGHDT and CDR2 YYEEEE. The ends were cut back, 1 base at V and 5 bases at J, with 12 bases in the middle. In nucleotides, the CDR3 is TGTGCCAGCAGCTTGACAGGGCTGGGGGAGACCCAGTACTTC. Protein sequence: CASSLTGLGETQYF.

This chain joins TRBV10-3 and TRBJ2-7; maybe TRBD2 (5 bases). CDR1 is ENHRY, CDR2 SYGVKD, per germline. Trimming cost V 2 bases and J 8 bases, with 10 bases left between them. The CDR3 length is 12 residues. CDR3 residues: CAISEEGSKQYF. The CDR3 DNA is TGTGCCATCAGTGAGGAGGGTTCCAAGCAGTACTTC.

This chain uses TRBV11-2 with TRBJ1-2, with TRBD1 matching over 7 bases. V was clipped by 6 bases and J by 2 bases; unmatched bases: 6. Germline CDR1 reads SGHAT; CDR2 reads FQNNGV. The CDR3 spans 14 residues. In DNA, the CDR3 is TGTGCCAGCAGACCCGGGACAGAAAACTATGGCTACACCTTC. Translated: CASRPGTENYGYTF.

The genes are TRBV6-5 and TRBJ1-1; D not certain. The germline V gene has CDR1 MNHEY and CDR2 SVGAGI. Trimming shortened V by 5 bases and J by 7 bases, and 14 bases separated the two germline ends. The CDR3 is made up of 13 amino acids. CDR3 coding DNA: TGTGCCAGCAGTCCCGTCCTTTGGGTTGAAGCTTTCTTT. Protein: CASSPVLWVEAFF.

V usage is TRBV11-3 and J usage is TRBJ2-2; 7 nucleotides agree with TRBD1. CDR1 is SGHNT and CDR2 is YENEEA in the germline V gene. The CDR3 has 17 amino acids. The V and J ends lost 5 bases and 2 bases, in that order; junction bases with no gene match: 11. The CDR3 reads CASSPAPGTVNTGELFF. The CDR3 bases are TGTGCCAGCAGCCCTGCTCCCGGGACAGTAAACACCGGGGAGCTGTTTTTT.

The CDR3 is CASSVQESGNTIYF. The CDR3 region has the DNA TGTGCCAGCAGCGTACAGGAGTCTGGAAACACCATATATTTT. The chain joins TRBV9 to TRBJ1-3; the D is unclear. The CDR3 covers 14 residues. V lost 1 base to trimming and J lost 1 base, with 6 bases between them. Germline CDR1 reads SGDLS; CDR2 reads YYNGEE.

This clone was detected only once. CDR3 coding DNA: TGTGCCAGCAGTTTCGCAGATACGCAGTATTTT. Translated, it gives CASSFADTQYF. The chain recombines TRBV27 with TRBJ2-3, with D unclear. CDR1 is MNHEY, CDR2 SMNVEV, per germline (reference sequence). The CDR3 is 11 residues long. Trimming left V 3 bases short and J 4 bases short, with 2 bases between.

The chain links TRBV6-1 to TRBJ2-7; D is possibly TRBD2 (6 bases). V shed 1 base and J shed 1 base, with 11 bases lying between them. Germline loops: CDR1 MNHNS, CDR2 SASEGT. This CDR3 is 15 amino acids long. DNA of the CDR3: TGTGCCAGCAGTGAAGAAGTTGCGGGGTCCTACGAGCAGTACTTC. This codes for CASSEEVAGSYEQYF.

This clone was detected a few times. The rearrangement joins TRBV5-4 to TRBJ2-3, with 11 bases matching TRBD2. V gave up 4 bases and J gave up 3 bases; unmatched junction bases: 4. Germline V CDR1 and CDR2: SGHNT, YYREEE (reference sequence). This CDR3 contains 15 residues. The CDR3 DNA reads as TGTGCCAGCAGCCTAAGGACTAGCGGGACAGATACGCAGTATTTT. This sequence encodes CASSLRTSGTDTQYF.

This clone was seen a single time. The rearrangement uses TRBV9 and TRBJ2-2, with TRBD2 matching 9 bases. CDR3 length equals 18 residues. Trimming cost V 0 bases and J 5 bases; bases outside gene matches: 11. Germline V gives CDR1 SGDLS, CDR2 YYNGEE. The chain's CDR3 is CASSVAEAGTSMTGELFF. Written as DNA, the CDR3 is TGTGCCAGCAGCGTAGCGGAAGCCGGGACTAGCATGACCGGGGAGCTGTTTTTT. The variable domain in full, completed from reference TRBV9 and TRBJ2-2, reads DSGVTQTPKHLITATGQRVTLRCSPRSGDLSVYWYQQSLDQGLQFLIQYYNGEERAKGNILERFSAQQFPDLHSELNLSSLELGDSALYFCASSVAEAGTSMTGELFFGEGSRLTVL.

To note about this clone: Since no conserved phenylalanine or tryptophan closes the CDR3, a read error is the likely cause. The rearrangement links TRBV7-3 to TRBJ2-7, with 7 bases matching TRBD2. The CDR3 runs to 15 residues. Per the germline V gene, CDR1 is SGHTA and CDR2 is FQGTGA. V gave up 2 bases and J gave up 0 bases; unmatched junction bases: 4. The CDR3 region has the DNA TGTGCCAGCAGCTTAGACGGGGGGTTCTCCTACGAGCAGTACCTC. Amino acid sequence: CASSLDGGFSYEQYL.

This chain connects TRBV28 to TRBJ1-4; D perhaps matches TRBD1 (5 bases). Germline assignment: CDR1 MDHEN and CDR2 SYDVKM. The V end lost 6 bases, the J end lost 5 bases, and 13 bases lay between the germline ends. The CDR3 totals 14 residues. The CDR3 DNA is TGTGCCAGCAGCACTCTAGGGGAGAATGAAAAACTGTTTTTT. It is translated as CASSTLGENEKLFF.

The rearrangement links TRBV19 to TRBJ1-4; D not resolved. V lost 3 bases to trimming and J lost 5 bases, with 10 bases between them. The length of the CDR3 is 14 residues. Per the germline V gene, CDR1 is LNHDA and CDR2 is SQIVND (reference sequence). The CDR3 DNA follows: TGTGCCAGTAGTATGGGAAGGGCCAATGAAAAACTGTTTTTT. Its translation: CASSMGRANEKLFF.

The chain is built from TRBV11-2 and TRBJ2-5, with D perhaps TRBD2 (6 bases). The CDR3 has 15 residues. Germline V gives CDR1 SGHAT, CDR2 FQNNGV. Deletions cut 4 bases from V and 4 bases from J, with 16 bases between. The CDR3 nucleotides read TGTGCCAGCAGCTCCCTCACTCGGAGGGCAGAGACCCAGTACTTC. Translated, it gives CASSSLTRRAETQYF.

The V and J genes are TRBV5-1 and TRBJ2-1, with TRBD2 identical over 9 bases. This CDR3 comprises 18 residues. V gave up 0 bases and J gave up 4 bases; unmatched junction bases: 11. The germline gives CDR1 SGHRS, CDR2 YFSETQ. CDR3 loop: CASSLARLAVGRYNEQFF. In DNA, the CDR3 is TGCGCCAGCAGCTTGGCCCGACTAGCGGTAGGTCGATACAATGAGCAGTTCTTC.

This clone has only one observation. J is TRBJ1-6 and V is TRBV2, with TRBD1 as a possible D gene (6 bases). The CDR3 runs to 16 residues. The germline V gene has CDR1 SNHLY and CDR2 FYNNEI. The V gene lost 7 bases and the J gene lost 0 bases, with 13 bases spanning the gap. The chain's CDR3 is CASIQGQSSYNSPLHF. The CDR3 DNA reads as TGTGCCAGCATACAGGGACAAAGCTCCTATAATTCACCCCTCCACTTT. The whole variable domain, remainder taken from reference TRBV2 and TRBJ1-6, is EPEVTQTPSHQVTQMGQEVILRCVPISNHLYFYWYRQILGQKVEFLVSFYNNEISEKSEIFDDQFSVERPDGSNFTLKIRSTKLEDSAMYFCASIQGQSSYNSPLHFGNGTRLTVT.

The J gene is TRBJ1-3, the V gene TRBV6-1; possibly TRBD1 for D (6 bases). V dropped 4 bases and J dropped 2 bases, with 12 bases sitting between them. The CDR3 loop spans 15 amino acids. Germline loops: CDR1 MNHNS, CDR2 SASEGT. In DNA, the CDR3 is TGTGCCAGCAGTGCTACAGGGTCTACTGGAAACACCATATATTTT. This codes for CASSATGSTGNTIYF.

This sequence joins TRBV4-1 and TRBJ2-3, with 9 bases fitting TRBD1. This CDR3 region has 17 residues. V was clipped by 0 bases and J by 6 bases; unmatched bases: 10. CDR1 is MGHRA, CDR2 YSYEKL, per germline. Here the CDR3 DNA reads TGCGCCAGCAGCCAAGAGCGGCCGGGACAGGGTTCGGATACGCAGTATTTT. This codes for CASSQERPGQGSDTQYF.

The chain combines TRBV28 with TRBJ2-7, with 9 bases aligning to TRBD1. There are 19 residues in the CDR3. Germline assignment: CDR1 MDHEN and CDR2 SYDVKM. J was trimmed by 2 bases and V by 5 bases; bases with no gene match: 19. CDR3 residues: CASSIISPRDRDPPYEQYF. Here the CDR3 DNA reads TGTGCCAGCAGTATCATTTCCCCGAGGGACAGGGACCCACCCTACGAGCAGTACTTC.

The rearrangement links TRBV6-4 to TRBJ1-5; D not certain. V lost 6 bases, J lost 1 base, and 10 bases lay in between. The V gene's germline CDR1 is MRHNA and CDR2 SNTAGT. This CDR3 is 14 amino acids long. The DNA for the CDR3 is TGTGCCAGCAGCGCAGGAGGGAGCAATCAGCCCCAGCATTTT. It encodes CASSAGGSNQPQHF.